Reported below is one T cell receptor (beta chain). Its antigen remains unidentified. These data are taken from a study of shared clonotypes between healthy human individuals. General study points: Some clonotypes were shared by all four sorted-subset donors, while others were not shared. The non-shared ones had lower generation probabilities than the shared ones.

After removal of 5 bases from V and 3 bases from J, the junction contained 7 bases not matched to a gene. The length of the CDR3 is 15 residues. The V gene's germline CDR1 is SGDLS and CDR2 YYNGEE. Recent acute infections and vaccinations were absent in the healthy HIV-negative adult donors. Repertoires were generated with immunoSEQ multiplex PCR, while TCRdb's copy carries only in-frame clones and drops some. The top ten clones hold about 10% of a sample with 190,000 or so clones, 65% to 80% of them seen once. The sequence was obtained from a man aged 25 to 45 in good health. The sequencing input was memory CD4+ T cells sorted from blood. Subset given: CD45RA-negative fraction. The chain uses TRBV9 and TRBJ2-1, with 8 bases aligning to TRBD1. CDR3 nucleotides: TGTGCCAGCAGTGCCGGGACAGGCCGCTACAATGAGCAGTTCTTC. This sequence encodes CASSAGTGRYNEQFF.